These 7 T cell receptor beta chains share one sample of origin, sequenced in a study of blood T cell repertoires in COVID-19. TCRdb's copy holds only in-frame clones and misses some; the assay was immunoSEQ multiplex PCR. The sample comprises approximately 200,000 clones, 70% to 90% of which are singletons, and around 9.9% rests with the top ten. The sequenced sample consisted of peripheral blood. The source is a human donor with active or convalescent COVID-19. The donor label of this sample is uncertain.

The rearrangement links TRBV6-6 to TRBJ1-2, with no clear D. Germline V gives CDR1 MNHNY, CDR2 SVGAGI (reference sequence). The V end was cut by 0 bases, the J end by 6 bases, with 8 bases between. This CDR3 region has 13 residues. CDR3 in amino acids: CASSYSSVDGYTF. CDR3 DNA sequence: TGTGCCAGCAGTTACTCGTCGGTGGATGGCTACACCTTC.

This clone was seen more than once but under ten times. The V call is TRBV7-2, the J call TRBJ2-1; 8 nucleotides line up with TRBD2. The CDR3 runs 15 residues. CDR1 and CDR2 (germline): SGHTA, FQGNSA. V shed 3 bases and J 0 bases; nucleotides not matched to a gene: 1. The CDR3 region is CASSLRGVSYNEQFF. CDR3 sequence (DNA): TGTGCCAGCAGCTTGCGGGGGGTCTCCTACAATGAGCAGTTCTTC.

The J gene is TRBJ1-5, the V gene TRBV21-1; whether TRBD1, the table's D call, matches the DNA was not checked. TRBV21-1 is flagged as a pseudogene. The CDR3 loop spans 14 amino acids. CDR3 sequence (DNA): TGTGCCAGCAGCAAGGGCGTTTCCAATCAGCCCCAGCATTTT. It translates to CASSKGVSNQPQHF.

This clone appeared a single time. The chain combines TRBV27 with TRBJ1-1, with 10 bases matching TRBD1. Trimming at V came to 7 bases and at J to 3 bases, leaving 8 bases not matched to a gene. The CDR3 contains 15 residues. From germline, CDR1 is MNHEY and CDR2 SMNVEV (reference sequence). The CDR3 protein is CASKRGTGDDTEAFF. CDR3 DNA: TGTGCCAGCAAGAGGGGGACAGGGGATGACACTGAAGCTTTCTTT.

This clone was seen only once. V is TRBV28 and J is TRBJ2-5; 7 nucleotides agree with TRBD2. Per germline, CDR1 MDHEN and CDR2 SYDVKM. Trimming took 1 base from V and 7 from J; bases not matched to a gene: 12. The CDR3 is 16 residues long. The CDR3, as DNA: TGTGCCAGCAGTTTATTGTTGACGGCAGGCGGGGGGACCCAGTACTTC. It translates to CASSLLLTAGGGTQYF.

J is TRBJ2-7 and V is TRBV12-5; TRBD1 matches 9 bases. With 4 bases clipped from V and 7 bases from J, the junction kept 8 bases outside the gene matches. CDR3 length: 14 amino acids. Germline CDR1 and CDR2: LGHNT and FRNRAP. CDR3 loop: CASGSLHGTGEQYF. The CDR3, as DNA: TGTGCTAGTGGTTCCCTCCACGGGACAGGGGAGCAGTACTTC.

The gene calls are TRBV12-3 or TRBV12-4 and TRBJ1-2; D remains unclear. The CDR3 consists of 12 residues. V was cut by 5 bases and J by 2 bases, with 6 bases left in between. This CDR3 reads CASSEVNYGYTF. As DNA, the CDR3 is TGTGCCAGCAGTGAGGTCAACTATGGCTACACCTTC.